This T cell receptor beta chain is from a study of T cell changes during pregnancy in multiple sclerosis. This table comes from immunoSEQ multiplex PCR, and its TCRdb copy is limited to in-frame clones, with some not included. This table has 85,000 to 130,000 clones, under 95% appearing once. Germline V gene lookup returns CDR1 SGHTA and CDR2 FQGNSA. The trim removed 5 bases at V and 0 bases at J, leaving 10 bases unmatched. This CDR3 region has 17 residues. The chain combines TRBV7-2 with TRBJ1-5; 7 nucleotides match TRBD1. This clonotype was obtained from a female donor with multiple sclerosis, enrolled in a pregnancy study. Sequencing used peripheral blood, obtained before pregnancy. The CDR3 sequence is CASSARTGDFSNQPQHF. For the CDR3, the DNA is TGTGCCAGCAGCGCCCGGACAGGAGATTTTAGCAATCAGCCCCAGCATTTT.